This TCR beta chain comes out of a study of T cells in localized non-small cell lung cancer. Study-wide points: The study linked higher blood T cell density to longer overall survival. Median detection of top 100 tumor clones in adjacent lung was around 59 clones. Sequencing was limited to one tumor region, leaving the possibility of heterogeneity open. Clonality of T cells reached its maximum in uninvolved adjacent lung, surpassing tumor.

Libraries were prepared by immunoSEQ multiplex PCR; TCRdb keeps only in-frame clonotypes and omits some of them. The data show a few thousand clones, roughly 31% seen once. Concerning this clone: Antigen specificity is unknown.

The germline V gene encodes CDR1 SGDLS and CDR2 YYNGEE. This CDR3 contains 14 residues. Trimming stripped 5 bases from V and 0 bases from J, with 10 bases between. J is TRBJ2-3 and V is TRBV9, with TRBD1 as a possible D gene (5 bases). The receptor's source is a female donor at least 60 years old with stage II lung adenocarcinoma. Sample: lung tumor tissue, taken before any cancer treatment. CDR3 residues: CASSFAGSTDTQYF. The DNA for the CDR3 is TGTGCCAGCAGTTTCGCAGGGAGCACAGATACGCAGTATTTT.